What follows describes a single TCR beta chain. The sample comes from a study of blood T cell repertoires in COVID-19. Study information: Acute and convalescent COVID-19 samples came from the United States, Italy and Spain. T cells, B-cell-depleted T cells, or PBMCs supplied cDNA or gDNA.

V shed 5 bases and J shed 4 bases, with 17 bases lying between them. This CDR3 contains 15 residues. CDR1 is MDHEN, CDR2 SYDVKM, per germline. Authors' data handling: Using reference gene primer amplification, nucleated cell counts were estimated. Assay: immunoSEQ multiplex PCR; the TCRdb copy retains only in-frame clones and omits some. For V, J and clone size, that table is used; D and trimming come from the DNA. The table lists tens of thousands of clones, 65% to 90% of them singletons. The V call is TRBV28, the J call TRBJ1-1; D not certain. Source material: peripheral blood. The source is a man in his sixties with acute or convalescent COVID-19. The CDR3 bases are TGTGCCAGCAGTCCCCAGGAGGGAAGGGTCACTGAAGCTTTCTTT. Translated, it gives CASSPQEGRVTEAFF.